This TCR beta chain was sequenced in a study of T cell repertoires in cytomegalovirus infection. Background on the study: In public TCR beta signatures, there were indications of both CMV infection and matching HLA type. Study conclusions and caveats: The response measured ex vivo was dominated by TCR beta clonotypes (HLA-C-restricted and CMV-specific). Identification of carriers of CMV plus the relevant HLA was performed using cumulative public TCR beta family frequency.

Using its own MiXCR run on the reads, TCRdb lists one record per CDR3 protein. The top ten hold 10% of the sample, which has about 490,000 distinct CDR3 sequences, about 10% seen once. Germline V lookup: CDR1 MNHNS, CDR2 SASEGT. The V gene end was trimmed by 5 bases and the J gene end by 3 bases; junction bases not matched to a gene: 10. This CDR3 contains 16 residues. This clonotype was detected ten times or more. What it recognizes is unknown. The receptor was isolated from a human donor in good health (CMV status not recorded). Some clones in this sample may be carry-over from other donors' samples. V and J are TRBV6-1 and TRBJ2-7, with 10 bases matching TRBD2. Source material: PBMCs. In DNA, the CDR3 is TGTGCCAGCAGTCCACCCGGGCCTAGCGGGAGCTACGAGCAGTACTTC. Translating gives CASSPPGPSGSYEQYF.